This TCR beta chain came from a study of beta chain features in type 1 diabetes. General study findings and limits: Junctions at VDJ sites from type 1 diabetes patients had fewer insertions and more deletions. In cDNA sequencing, cells with high TCR expression could be over-represented. TCRB CDR3s from Type 1 diabetes patients were moderately but significantly shorter in all four CD4+ subsets. With patients and controls alike, PCR might favor shorter templates to an equal degree.

Per the germline V gene, CDR1 is SGHRS and CDR2 is YFSETQ. V was clipped by 7 bases and J by 1 base, with 17 bases between them. The CDR3 runs 15 residues. A note on this clone: Its target is unknown.

Expressed TCRB transcripts were sequenced, since all the RNA that had been isolated was reverse transcribed. The protocol was immunoSEQ multiplex PCR, while the TCRdb copy is restricted to in-frame clones and leaves out a portion. The table lists 850,000 to 900,000 clones, 17% of them singletons, with around 0.02% in the top ten. This TCR derives from a woman under 30 in good health. Material: naive CD4+ T cells from blood. This chain connects TRBV5-1 to TRBJ1-1; tentative D call: TRBD1 (5 bases). CDR3 in amino acids: CASGSGAGTNTEAFF. For the CDR3, the DNA is TGCGCCAGCGGAAGCGGGGCAGGGACGAACACTGAAGCTTTCTTT.